The 31 T cell receptor beta chains given below trace back to one sample, sequenced in a study of shared clonotypes between healthy human individuals (TCRdb year 2020). The library was obtained by the immunoSEQ multiplex PCR assay. The table was pulled from immuneACCESS by TCRdb, which kept in-frame rearrangements only. Such tables lose some clones; where checked, under half of the loss comes from unresolved V genes, and the rest has no known cause. The sample data list some 1 million clones, and 65% to 75% of these were observed just once. In total, the top ten clones hold approximately 1.5% of the sample. What was sequenced was memory CD4+ T cells sorted from blood. This specimen's cell subset or site label, interpreted: CD45RA-negative fraction. Source of these receptors: a man aged 18 to 35 in good health.

As to this clone: Other DNA variants within this sample encode the same CDR3. This chain joins TRBV5-1 and TRBJ2-5; D is possibly TRBD1 (5 bases). The CDR3 is made up of 14 amino acids. Per germline, CDR1 SGHRS and CDR2 YFSETQ. V dropped 0 bases and J dropped 3 bases, with 9 bases sitting between them. In DNA form, the CDR3 reads TGCGCCAGCAGCTTGGGGTCAGGGAAAGAGACCCAGTACTTC. Encoded protein: CASSLGSGKETQYF.

V gene TRBV5-5 combines with J gene TRBJ2-5, with 7 bases matching TRBD2. This CDR3 region has 14 residues. V dropped 4 bases and J dropped 5; count of bases not matched to a gene: 8. Per the germline V gene, CDR1 is SGHKS and CDR2 is YYEKEE (reference sequence). CDR3 DNA sequence: TGTGCCAGCAGCGCCGTAGCGGGCGTGGAGACCCAGTACTTC. Encoded protein: CASSAVAGVETQYF.

The chain uses TRBV18 and TRBJ2-1, with 10 bases that match TRBD1. This CDR3 region has 20 residues. Germline V gene sequence: CDR1 KGHSH, CDR2 LQKENI. V lost 6 bases and J lost 0; bases outside the gene matches: 17. CDR3: CASSPKTGGDQTVSYNEQFF. The CDR3 region has the DNA TGTGCCAGCTCCCCTAAGACAGGGGGCGATCAGACTGTCTCCTACAATGAGCAGTTCTTC.

The V call is TRBV30, the J call TRBJ1-1, with unresolved D. This CDR3 is 14 amino acids long. Germline-derived CDR1 and CDR2 are GTSNPN and SVGIG (reference sequence). V gave up 0 bases and J gave up 0 bases, with 8 bases separating them. For the CDR3, the DNA is TGTGCCTGGAGTGTCTGGCAGATGAACACTGAAGCTTTCTTT. The encoded protein is CAWSVWQMNTEAFF.

Points on this clone: The sample has other DNA sequences that encode this CDR3 too. The chain uses TRBV18 and TRBJ2-7; D call uncertain. Germline loops: CDR1 KGHSH, CDR2 LQKENI. CDR3 size: 15 residues. V shed 3 bases and J shed 6 bases, with 18 bases lying between them. CDR3 region: CASSPPARMEAEQYF. DNA of the CDR3: TGTGCCAGCTCACCGCCGGCCCGAATGGAAGCCGAGCAGTACTTC.

This clone was found many times. The genes are TRBV4-3 and TRBJ2-1; D possibly corresponds to TRBD2 (6 bases). The germline gives CDR1 LGHNA, CDR2 YSLEER. Trimming pared 1 base from V and 5 bases from J, leaving 12 bases between. The CDR3 length is 15 residues. In DNA form, the CDR3 reads TGCGCCAGCAGCCAAGCGCGGGGCTTCAACAATGAGCAGTTCTTC. This encodes CASSQARGFNNEQFF.

This chain connects TRBV4-2 to TRBJ1-1; a weak D match, TRBD1 (6 bases). This CDR3 has 16 amino acids. V lost 4 bases and J lost 3, with 18 bases in between. CDR1 and CDR2 (germline): LGHNA, YNFKEQ. The CDR3 bases are TGTGCCAGCAGCCCGGAGGGGAGGAGGGGGGACACTGAAGCTTTCTTT. The encoded protein is CASSPEGRRGDTEAFF.

V usage is TRBV6-5 and J usage is TRBJ2-1, with a weak D call TRBD2 (5 bases). The CDR3 runs 11 residues. From germline, CDR1 is MNHEY and CDR2 SVGAGI. The V end lost 7 bases, the J end lost 15 bases, and 16 bases lay between the germline ends. The CDR3 nucleotides are TGTGCCAGCACGGGAAGTACAGAGTTGTTCTTC. It is translated as CASTGSTELFF.

This clone was seen only a few times. CDR3 coding DNA: TGTGCCAGCAGAAAGGGGTTGGGCTCCTACGAGCAGTACTTC. This sequence encodes CASRKGLGSYEQYF. The V gene is TRBV2, the J gene TRBJ2-7; D might be TRBD1 (5 bases). The CDR3 runs 14 residues. In germline, CDR1 is SNHLY, CDR2 FYNNEI. V was cut by 6 bases and J by 0 bases, with 12 bases left in between.

The chain uses TRBV30 and TRBJ2-5; D gene ambiguous. CDR1 and CDR2 from the germline V gene are GTSNPN and SVGIG (reference sequence). The V and J ends lost 6 bases and 2 bases respectively, with 7 bases between them. The CDR3 is 11 amino acids. DNA for the CDR3: TGTGCCTGTTCACAGCAAGAGACCCAGTACTTC. Protein: CACSQQETQYF. Based on the CDR3 plus reference TRBV30 and TRBJ2-5, the full variable domain is SQTIHQWPATLVQPVGSPLSLECTVEGTSNPNLYWYRQAAGRGLQLLFYSVGIGQISSEVPQNLSASRPQDRQFILSSKKLLLSDSGFYLCACSQQETQYFGPGTRLLVL.

The V and J genes are TRBV30 and TRBJ2-1; no reliable D call. V was cut by 5 bases and J by 1 base, with 9 bases left in between. From germline, CDR1 is GTSNPN and CDR2 SVGIG (reference sequence). This CDR3 is built from 13 residues. CDR3 in DNA: TGTGCCTGGGACGCATGGTCCTACAATGAGCAGTTCTTC. This codes for CAWDAWSYNEQFF.

This chain links TRBV7-6 with TRBJ1-1; D is undetermined. Germline CDR1 SGHVS, CDR2 FNYEAQ. The CDR3 spans 13 residues. Trimming stripped 4 bases from V and 7 bases from J, with 13 bases between. The CDR3 region is CASSSFAGSEAFF. The DNA of the CDR3 is TGTGCCAGCAGCTCCTTCGCGGGGAGTGAAGCTTTCTTT.

This chain links TRBV11-2 with TRBJ1-1; D remains unclear. V was pared by 2 bases and J by 4 bases, with 17 bases between. CDR1 SGHAT and CDR2 FQNNGV come from the germline V gene. The CDR3 is made up of 16 amino acids. The CDR3 nucleotides read TGTGCCAGCAGCTTAATCCGGGGTAAAGTTGGCACTGAAGCTTTCTTT. Protein sequence: CASSLIRGKVGTEAFF. Combining the CDR3 with reference TRBV11-2 and TRBJ1-1 gives the whole variable domain EAGVAQSPRYKIIEKRQSVAFWCNPISGHATLYWYQQILGQGPKLLIQFQNNGVVDDSQLPKDRFSAERLKGVDSTLKIQPAKLEDSAVYLCASSLIRGKVGTEAFFGQGTRLTVV.

The chain combines TRBV18 with TRBJ2-5; D is undetermined. V lost 3 bases and J lost 4, with 9 bases in between. This CDR3 has 13 amino acids. Germline CDR1 is KGHSH and CDR2 is LQKENI. DNA for the CDR3: TGTGCCAGCTCACCTCTACCAGGAGAGACCCAGTACTTC. Its protein is CASSPLPGETQYF.

This clone appeared once. The chain recombines TRBV5-5 with TRBJ1-2, with a weak D call TRBD1 (6 bases). The CDR3 spans 14 residues. Germline V gene lookup returns CDR1 SGHKS and CDR2 YYEKEE (reference sequence). The V gene lost 4 bases and the J gene lost 4 bases, with 14 bases spanning the gap. The CDR3 loop is CASSPPTGIYGYTF. Here the CDR3 DNA reads TGTGCCAGCAGCCCTCCCACAGGGATCTATGGCTACACCTTC.

Worth noting for this clone: Different DNA sequences within this sample yield the same CDR3. V and J are TRBV11-2 and TRBJ2-4; the D is unclear. CDR1 is SGHAT and CDR2 is FQNNGV in the germline V gene. V lost 4 bases and J 0 bases, leaving 7 bases between the germline ends. The CDR3 spans 14 residues. In DNA, the CDR3 is TGTGCCAGCAGCTCCCGACTAGCCAAAAACATTCAGTACTTC. This encodes CASSSRLAKNIQYF.

V is TRBV2 and J is TRBJ1-2; D unresolved. The CDR3 runs to 12 residues. V was clipped by 7 bases and J by 8 bases, with 14 bases between them. Germline loops: CDR1 SNHLY, CDR2 FYNNEI. CDR3 coding DNA: TGTGCCAGCAACTGGCAAGGAAAGGGCTACACCTTC. As protein: CASNWQGKGYTF. Full variable domain (missing parts from reference TRBV2 and TRBJ1-2): EPEVTQTPSHQVTQMGQEVILRCVPISNHLYFYWYRQILGQKVEFLVSFYNNEISEKSEIFDDQFSVERPDGSNFTLKIRSTKLEDSAMYFCASNWQGKGYTFGSGTRLTVV.

The rearrangement joins TRBV27 to TRBJ2-2; 9 nucleotides match TRBD1. V was pared by 2 bases and J by 4 bases, with 5 bases of the junction left unmatched. This CDR3 is built from 16 residues. CDR1 and CDR2 (germline): MNHEY, SMNVEV (reference sequence). CDR3 protein: CASSLGGQGGTGELFF. Here the CDR3 DNA reads TGTGCCAGCAGTTTAGGGGGACAGGGTGGCACCGGGGAGCTGTTTTTT.

This chain uses TRBV5-1 with TRBJ1-4, with a tentative D call TRBD1 (6 bases). The germline V gene has CDR1 SGHRS and CDR2 YFSETQ. This CDR3 is 15 amino acids long. Between the trimmed V and J ends, which lost 4 bases and 5 bases, there was a span of 15 bases. The chain's CDR3 is CASSGGGRYNEKLFF. Here the CDR3 DNA reads TGCGCCAGCAGCGGCGGGGGGCGTTACAATGAAAAACTGTTTTTT.

The V and J genes are TRBV7-9 and TRBJ2-2, with D unresolved. CDR3 length: 11 residues. The V and J ends lost 9 bases and 5 bases respectively, with 7 bases between them. Germline loops: CDR1 SEHNR, CDR2 FQNEAQ (reference sequence). The CDR3 DNA follows: TGTGCCAGTCAACGGACCGGGGAGCTGTTTTTT. It is translated as CASQRTGELFF. Using reference TRBV7-9 and TRBJ2-2 for the parts outside the CDR3, the full variable domain is DTGVSQNPRHKITKRGQNVTFRCDPISEHNRLYWYRQTLGQGPEFLTYFQNEAQLEKSRLLSDRFSAERPKGSFSTLEIQRTEQGDSAMYLCASQRTGELFFGEGSRLTVL.

This chain uses TRBV5-1 with TRBJ2-3, with D perhaps being TRBD1 or TRBD2 (5 bases each). Germline CDR1 and CDR2: SGHRS and YFSETQ. Trimming took 3 bases from V and 1 from J, leaving 15 bases between them. There are 16 residues in the CDR3. The CDR3 coding sequence is TGCGCCAGCAGCTCGCCGTGGGGGAGTGGCACAGATACGCAGTATTTT. It specifies CASSSPWGSGTDTQYF.

The sample holds a few counts of this clone. Other nucleotide sequences from this sample produce the same CDR3. The chain carries TRBV18 and TRBJ1-5; D remains unclear. V was cut by 2 bases and J by 4 bases, with 6 bases left in between. CDR3 length: 13 residues. CDR1 is KGHSH and CDR2 is LQKENI in the germline V gene. Here the CDR3 reads CASSPTDNQPQHF. The DNA for the CDR3 is TGTGCCAGCTCACCAACAGATAATCAGCCCCAGCATTTT.

This clone was found once. As DNA, the CDR3 is TGTGCCAGTAGTGCCCCAGGGACCTCTGACTATGGCTACACCTTC. It specifies CASSAPGTSDYGYTF. The chain couples TRBV19 to TRBJ1-2; TRBD1 might be the D (5 bases). Germline V lookup: CDR1 LNHDA, CDR2 SQIVND (reference sequence). The ends were cut back, 5 bases at V and 3 bases at J, with 16 bases in the middle. The CDR3 length is 15 residues.

CDR3: CASSTGTTTHEQYF. CDR3 DNA: TGTGCCAGCAGCACCGGGACTACGACCCACGAGCAGTACTTC. The genes are TRBV7-2 and TRBJ2-7, with 7 bases aligning to TRBD2. V was clipped by 5 bases and J by 5 bases; unmatched bases: 9. This CDR3 has 14 residues. The germline V gene encodes CDR1 SGHTA and CDR2 FQGNSA.

The J gene is TRBJ1-1, the V gene TRBV5-5; D not resolved. Germline V CDR1 and CDR2: SGHKS, YYEKEE (reference sequence). The V end was cut by 4 bases, the J end by 0 bases, with 13 bases between. The CDR3 extends over 15 amino acids. For the CDR3, the DNA is TGTGCCAGCAGCCCCCCCGGCAGCATGAACACTGAAGCTTTCTTT. Protein product: CASSPPGSMNTEAFF.

The chain couples TRBV5-1 to TRBJ2-7, with 7 bases fitting TRBD1. The CDR3 spans 12 residues. With 1 base clipped from V and 6 bases from J, the junction kept 1 base outside the gene matches. The germline CDR1 and CDR2 sequences are SGHRS and YFSETQ. The CDR3 reads CASSLQGVEQYF. In DNA, the CDR3 is TGCGCCAGCAGCTTGCAGGGGGTCGAGCAGTACTTC. Drawing the rest from reference TRBV5-1 and TRBJ2-7, the complete variable domain is KAGVTQTPRYLIKTRGQQVTLSCSPISGHRSVSWYQQTPGQGLQFLFEYFSETQRNKGNFPGRFSGRQFSNSRSEMNVSTLELGDSALYLCASSLQGVEQYFGPGTRLTVT.

This clone was counted a single time. The chain couples TRBV27 to TRBJ1-2, with D perhaps matching TRBD1 (5 bases). This CDR3 region has 13 residues. Trimming pared 6 bases from V and 7 bases from J, leaving 15 bases between. Germline CDR1 MNHEY, CDR2 SMNVEV (reference sequence). CDR3 sequence: CASRSGAIGGYTF. CDR3 coding DNA: TGTGCCAGCAGATCTGGGGCCATCGGTGGCTACACCTTC.

The sample holds one count of this clone. The V gene is TRBV2, the J gene TRBJ2-1; 15 bases are a match to TRBD2. The ends lost 8 bases at V and 10 bases at J; junction bases unmatched: 6. Germline V CDR1 and CDR2: SNHLY, FYNNEI. CDR3 length: 14 residues. CDR3 in DNA: TGTGCCAGCGGAACGGGACTAGCGGGGGGCGAGCAGTTCTTC. As protein: CASGTGLAGGEQFF.

This clone was seen just once. Other DNA sequences of this sample code for an identical CDR3. CDR3 nucleotides: TGTGCCAGTAGTATAGATCGCGGGGACGGCTACACCTTC. Translated, it gives CASSIDRGDGYTF. V is TRBV19 and J is TRBJ1-2; possible D gene TRBD1, 5 bases. The length of the CDR3 is 13 residues. V dropped 0 bases and J dropped 8 bases, with 10 bases sitting between them. Germline V gives CDR1 LNHDA, CDR2 SQIVND (reference sequence).

This clone was detected only a few times. The chain combines TRBV11-3 with TRBJ2-3; possible D gene TRBD2, 8 bases. The V end lost 4 bases, the J end lost 3 bases, and 20 bases lay between the germline ends. CDR3 length: 17 amino acids. Looked up from germline, CDR1 is SGHNT and CDR2 is YENEEA. CDR3 nucleotide sequence: TGTGCCAGCAGCTCAAGACGACAGGGCGGGGGGACAGATACGCAGTATTTT. This translates into CASSSRRQGGGTDTQYF.

A few counts support this clone. The sample has other DNA sequences that encode this CDR3 too. The chain combines TRBV20-1 with TRBJ2-7; D call uncertain. The V gene's germline CDR1 is DFQATT and CDR2 SNEGSKA (reference sequence). V was pared by 3 bases and J by 0 bases, with 3 bases between. The length of the CDR3 is 11 residues. CDR3 in DNA: TGCAGTGCTAGCAGCTCCTACGAGCAGTACTTC. Translation gives CSASSSYEQYF.